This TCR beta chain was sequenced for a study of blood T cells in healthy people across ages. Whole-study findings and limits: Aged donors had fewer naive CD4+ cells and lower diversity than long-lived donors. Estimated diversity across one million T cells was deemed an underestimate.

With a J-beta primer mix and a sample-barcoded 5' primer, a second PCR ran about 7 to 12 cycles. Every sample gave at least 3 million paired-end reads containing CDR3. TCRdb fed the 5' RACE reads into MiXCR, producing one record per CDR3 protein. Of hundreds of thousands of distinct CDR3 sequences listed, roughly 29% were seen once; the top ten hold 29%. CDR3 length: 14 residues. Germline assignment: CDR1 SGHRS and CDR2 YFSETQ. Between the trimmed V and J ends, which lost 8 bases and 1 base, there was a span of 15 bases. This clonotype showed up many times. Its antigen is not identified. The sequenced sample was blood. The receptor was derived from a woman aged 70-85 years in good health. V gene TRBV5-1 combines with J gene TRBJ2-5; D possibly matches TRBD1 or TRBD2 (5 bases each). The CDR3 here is CARNGARTQETQYF. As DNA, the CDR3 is TGCGCCAGAAACGGGGCGAGGACCCAAGAGACCCAGTACTTC.